The rows below give T cell receptor beta chains drawn from one sample of a study of T cell changes during pregnancy in multiple sclerosis. Method: immunoSEQ multiplex PCR; TCRdb's copy keeps in-frame clones and lacks some. Of roughly 34,000 clones listed, around nine tenths were seen once; the top ten hold roughly 0.45%. Material: CD4+ T cells from peripheral blood mononuclear cells, obtained in the second trimester of pregnancy. The receptors were sampled from a female donor in good health, enrolled as a control in a pregnancy study. The CDR3 runs from the conserved cysteine through the conserved F or W. The order of the fields is D gene, V gene, J gene, clone size, CDR3 DNA, CDR3 protein. The D gene is left open where the match is weak. A clone size is listed for some rows: how often the clone was seen (once, few, many), or a class if it is expanded.

D gene: TRBD1
V gene: TRBV19
J gene: TRBJ1-2
clone size: NA
CDR3 DNA: TGTGCCAGTAGTATTGGGACAGGCTTATATGGCTACACCTTC
CDR3 protein: CASSIGTGLYGYTF

D gene: TRBD1
V gene: TRBV4-2
J gene: TRBJ2-2
clone size: NA
CDR3 DNA: TGTGCCAGCAGCCCCCCGGGGACAGGGGACACCGGGGAGCTGTTTTTT
CDR3 protein: CASSPPGTGDTGELFF

D gene: NA
V gene: TRBV7-2
J gene: TRBJ2-7
clone size: NA
CDR3 DNA: TGTGCCAGCAGCCCAGACTACGAGCAGTACTTC
CDR3 protein: CASSPDYEQYF

D gene: TRBD2
V gene: TRBV5-1
J gene: TRBJ2-3
clone size: NA
CDR3 DNA: TGCGCCAGCAGCGCGGGGGGGAGCGGGAGTACAGATACGCAGTATTTT
CDR3 protein: CASSAGGSGSTDTQYF

D gene: NA
V gene: TRBV14
J gene: TRBJ1-4
clone size: NA
CDR3 DNA: TGTGCCAGCAGCCGACAGCGAACAACTAATGAAAAACTGTTTTTT
CDR3 protein: CASSRQRTTNEKLFF

D gene: TRBD1
V gene: TRBV6-5
J gene: TRBJ1-2
clone size: NA
CDR3 DNA: TGTGCCACCCGCCAGGGGGCGCCGGGCTACACCTTC
CDR3 protein: CATRQGAPGYTF

D gene: TRBD2
V gene: TRBV6-1
J gene: TRBJ2-2
clone size: few
CDR3 DNA: TGTGCCAGCAGTGAACCTAGCGGGAGAACGGTCGGGGAGCTGTTTTTT
CDR3 protein: CASSEPSGRTVGELFF

D gene: TRBD1
V gene: TRBV10-3
J gene: TRBJ1-1
clone size: NA
CDR3 DNA: TGTGCCATCACCGGACAGGGGTACACTGAAGCTTTCTTT
CDR3 protein: CAITGQGYTEAFF

D gene: TRBD1
V gene: TRBV30
J gene: TRBJ2-2
clone size: NA
CDR3 DNA: TGTGCCTGGAGGACAGGGGGCACCGGGGAGCTGTTTTTT
CDR3 protein: CAWRTGGTGELFF

D gene: TRBD1
V gene: TRBV7-8
J gene: TRBJ1-2
clone size: NA
CDR3 DNA: TGTGCCAGCAGCTTAATCCTCGCTACTGGCAGGGGGAATCACTATGGCTACACCTTC
CDR3 protein: CASSLILATGRGNHYGYTF

D gene: NA
V gene: TRBV14
J gene: TRBJ2-2
clone size: NA
CDR3 DNA: TGTGCCAGCAGCCAAGGCCCCAGGGCGTTGAACACCGGGGAGCTGTTTTTT
CDR3 protein: CASSQGPRALNTGELFF

D gene: NA
V gene: TRBV5-4
J gene: TRBJ1-1
clone size: NA
CDR3 DNA: TGTGCCAGCAGCTTGCAGGGGTCGAGGAACACTGAAGCTTTCTTT
CDR3 protein: CASSLQGSRNTEAFF

D gene: NA
V gene: TRBV5-1
J gene: TRBJ1-1
clone size: NA
CDR3 DNA: TGCGCCAGCAGCCCCCTTGGGGGGTTGAACACTGAAGCTTTCTTT
CDR3 protein: CASSPLGGLNTEAFF

D gene: TRBD2
V gene: TRBV2
J gene: TRBJ2-1
clone size: few
CDR3 DNA: TGTGCCAGCAGTGACATATCGGGAGGGCTTCATGAGCAGTTCTTC
CDR3 protein: CASSDISGGLHEQFF

D gene: NA
V gene: TRBV27
J gene: TRBJ2-1
clone size: NA
CDR3 DNA: TGTGCCAGCAATGACGCCGGGGGTTTTTACAATGAGCAGTTCTTC
CDR3 protein: CASNDAGGFYNEQFF

D gene: TRBD1
V gene: TRBV9
J gene: TRBJ2-7
clone size: once
CDR3 DNA: TGTGCCAGCAGCGCCTCCGGGACAGGTTTATCCTACGAGCAGTACTTC
CDR3 protein: CASSASGTGLSYEQYF

D gene: NA
V gene: TRBV30
J gene: TRBJ2-2
clone size: NA
CDR3 DNA: TGTGCCTGGAGTGTATTGACTGCCACCGGGGAGCTGTTTTTT
CDR3 protein: CAWSVLTATGELFF

D gene: TRBD2
V gene: TRBV7-2
J gene: TRBJ2-1
clone size: NA
CDR3 DNA: TGTGCCAGCAGCTCGACGGGGGGGCCCAATGAGCAGTTCTTC
CDR3 protein: CASSSTGGPNEQFF

D gene: TRBD2
V gene: TRBV29-1
J gene: TRBJ2-1
clone size: NA
CDR3 DNA: TGCAGCGTTGAATATGGCGGGGGCTACAATGAGCAGTTCTTC
CDR3 protein: CSVEYGGGYNEQFF

D gene: TRBD1
V gene: TRBV30
J gene: TRBJ1-4
clone size: few
CDR3 DNA: TGTGCCTGGAGTGTACGGGGCGGGACAGGGAGTGAAAAACTGTTTTTT
CDR3 protein: CAWSVRGGTGSEKLFF

D gene: TRBD2
V gene: TRBV6-5
J gene: TRBJ2-1
clone size: NA
CDR3 DNA: TGTGCCAGCAGTTATGGGCTAGCGGGGGGCAATGAGCAGTTCTTC
CDR3 protein: CASSYGLAGGNEQFF

D gene: NA
V gene: TRBV27
J gene: TRBJ2-3
clone size: NA
CDR3 DNA: TGTGCCAGCAGTTTTTCCGGCACAGATACGCAGTATTTT
CDR3 protein: CASSFSGTDTQYF

D gene: NA
V gene: TRBV21-1
J gene: TRBJ1-2
clone size: once
CDR3 DNA: TGTGCCAGCAGCAAAGGTAACAGTCTCTATGGCTACACCTTC
CDR3 protein: CASSKGNSLYGYTF

D gene: TRBD2
V gene: TRBV30
J gene: TRBJ2-1
clone size: once
CDR3 DNA: TGTGCCTGGAGTGTATATAGCGGGAGGGCCGGGAAGGACAATGAGCAGTTCTTC
CDR3 protein: CAWSVYSGRAGKDNEQFF

D gene: TRBD2
V gene: TRBV7-2
J gene: TRBJ2-3
clone size: NA
CDR3 DNA: TGTGCCAGCAGCTTAGGGCAGCGGGGGGAGAATACGCAGTATTTT
CDR3 protein: CASSLGQRGENTQYF

D gene: TRBD2
V gene: TRBV7-8
J gene: TRBJ2-7
clone size: medium-sized
CDR3 DNA: TGTGCCAGCTTCGGGGCGGGAGCCTACGAGCAGTACTTC
CDR3 protein: CASFGAGAYEQYF

D gene: TRBD1
V gene: TRBV30
J gene: TRBJ1-2
clone size: NA
CDR3 DNA: TGTGCCTGGATACCAGGACAGGGCAGCTACACCTTC
CDR3 protein: CAWIPGQGSYTF

D gene: TRBD2
V gene: TRBV11-2
J gene: TRBJ2-1
clone size: NA
CDR3 DNA: TGTGCCAGCAGCTTAACACTAGCGATAAGTAATGAGCAGTTCTTC
CDR3 protein: CASSLTLAISNEQFF

D gene: NA
V gene: TRBV19
J gene: TRBJ1-2
clone size: NA
CDR3 DNA: TGTGCCAGTAGCCTGAGAGGGGGTTCCCCCTATGGCTACACCTTC
CDR3 protein: CASSLRGGSPYGYTF

D gene: TRBD1
V gene: TRBV4-1
J gene: TRBJ2-5
clone size: NA
CDR3 DNA: TGCGCCAGCAGCCAATTTGGACAGGGCGGTATCCAGACCCAGTACTTC
CDR3 protein: CASSQFGQGGIQTQYF